Shown below are 23 T cell receptor beta chains from a single sample sequenced in a study of CD8+CD57+ T cells in acquired aplastic anemia. Before being chosen for sequencing, patients had shown CD8+CD57+ cell expansion by flow cytometry. Template material for TCR beta VDJ and CDR3 profiling consisted of genomic DNA. TCRdb re-derived calls from the reads in MiXCR, one entry per CDR3 protein. Among about 200,000 distinct CDR3 sequences listed, less than 75% were seen once. Source material: sorted CD4+, CD8+, or CD8+CD57+ T cells (not recorded which) from PBMCs. The receptors were sampled from a human donor with aplastic anemia.

Of note for this clonotype: Germline and junction disagree at one end, which may indicate a read error. This CDR3 is CASSPGGDYEQHF. The DNA of the CDR3 is TGTGCCAGCAGCCCAGGGGGAGACTACGAGCAGCACTTC. The V and J genes are TRBV5-5 and TRBJ2-7, with 7 bases that match TRBD1. This CDR3 is built from 13 residues. Per germline, CDR1 SGHKS and CDR2 YYEKEE (reference sequence).

The V and J genes are TRBV7-6 and TRBJ2-2; tentative D call: TRBD1 (5 bases). Trimming pared 2 bases from V and 6 bases from J, leaving 13 bases between. The CDR3 sequence is 15 residues long. Germline V gives CDR1 SGHVS, CDR2 FNYEAQ. This chain's CDR3 is CASSLIAGRPGELFF. For the CDR3, the DNA is TGTGCCAGCAGCTTAATCGCAGGGCGCCCCGGGGAGCTGTTTTTT.

The chain recombines TRBV29-1 with TRBJ1-5; possibly TRBD1 for D (5 bases). The CDR3 spans 13 residues. Looked up from germline, CDR1 is SQVTM and CDR2 is ANQGSEA. V dropped 4 bases and J dropped 3 bases, with 10 bases sitting between them. The CDR3 DNA is TGCAGCGTTGGCGGCAGGGACAATCAGCCCCAGCATTTT. This encodes CSVGGRDNQPQHF. The variable domain in full, with the rest retrieved from reference TRBV29-1 and TRBJ1-5, is SAVISQKPSRDICQRGTSLTIQCQVDSQVTMMFWYRQQPGQSLTLIATANQGSEATYESGFVIDKFPISRPNLTFSTLTVSNMSPEDSSIYLCSVGGRDNQPQHFGDGTRLSIL.

V and J are TRBV6-5 and TRBJ2-7; D is uncertain. This CDR3 is 11 amino acids long. Germline V lookup: CDR1 MNHEY, CDR2 SVGAGI. Trimming removed 0 bases from V and 6 bases from J, with 3 bases in between. The CDR3 region has the DNA TGTGCCAGCAGTTACTCCGGCGAGCAGTACTTC. It translates to CASSYSGEQYF.

This chain joins TRBV20-1 and TRBJ1-1, with D maybe TRBD1 (5 bases). Germline V gives CDR1 DFQATT, CDR2 SNEGSKA (reference sequence). The CDR3 runs to 14 residues. V lost 2 bases, J lost 4 bases, and 14 bases lay in between. The CDR3 nucleotides are TGCAGTGCTAGACAATCGACAGTGGGCACTGAAGCTTTCTTT. It translates to CSARQSTVGTEAFF.

The chain carries TRBV12-3 or TRBV12-4 and TRBJ1-2; D possibly corresponds to TRBD1 (6 bases). Deletions cut 3 bases from V and 8 bases from J, with 7 bases between. The length of the CDR3 is 11 residues. In DNA, the CDR3 is TGTGCCAGCAGTTTCACAGGGGGCTACACCTTC. Translated, it gives CASSFTGGYTF.

Turning to this clonotype: Compared with germline, one end of the junction differs, possibly owing to a read error. This chain uses TRBV7-2 with TRBJ2-3, with 10 positions matching TRBD2. Germline V gives CDR1 SGHTA, CDR2 FQGNSA. The CDR3 totals 16 residues. DNA for the CDR3: TGTGCCAGCAGCTTAGAGTTAGCGGGGGGCACACATACGCAGTATTTT. It translates to CASSLELAGGTHTQYF.

The V and J genes are TRBV7-3 and TRBJ2-3; D might be TRBD1 or TRBD2, each matching 5 bases. The CDR3 has 14 residues. V lost 5 bases and J lost 2, with 11 bases in between. In germline, CDR1 is SGHTA, CDR2 FQGTGA. The CDR3 region is CASSPGTFTDTQYF. The CDR3 DNA is TGTGCCAGCAGCCCCGGGACCTTCACAGATACGCAGTATTTT.

This clonotype has just one count. The chain uses TRBV7-8 and TRBJ2-1, with D perhaps given as TRBD1 or TRBD2 (6 bases each). This CDR3 region has 16 residues. Per germline, CDR1 SGHVS and CDR2 FQNEAQ. V shed 5 bases and J shed 1 base, with 15 bases lying between them. CDR3 coding DNA: TGTGCCAGCAGCCACGAGGGGGGCGGTTCCTACAATGAGCAGTTCTTC. Amino acid sequence: CASSHEGGGSYNEQFF.

This clonotype appeared once. Here the CDR3 reads CAITSGKSSGNTIYF. The DNA for the CDR3 is TGTGCCATCACCTCCGGGAAGAGCTCTGGAAACACCATATATTTT. This rearrangement joins TRBV6-5 to TRBJ1-3, with D uncertain. CDR3 size: 15 residues. The ends were cut back, 10 bases at V and 0 bases at J, with 16 bases in the middle. Germline assignment: CDR1 MNHEY and CDR2 SVGAGI.

This clonotype was recorded a few times. The rearrangement links TRBV10-3 to TRBJ2-1, with 7 bases lining up with TRBD2. The V and J ends lost 10 bases and 6 bases, in that order; junction bases with no gene match: 12. The CDR3 has 14 amino acids. Germline CDR1 and CDR2: ENHRY and SYGVKD. The CDR3 bases are TGTGCCACCGTAGGAAGCGGGATGTTCAATGAGCAGTTCTTC. It specifies CATVGSGMFNEQFF.

The chain combines TRBV12-3 or TRBV12-4 with TRBJ2-5, with 11 bases fitting TRBD2. V shed 5 bases, J shed 2 bases, and the junction held 7 bases outside the gene matches. This CDR3 contains 16 residues. The CDR3 nucleotides read TGTGCCAGCAGTACCAGACTAGCGGGGCAACAAGAGACCCAGTACTTC. Its protein is CASSTRLAGQQETQYF.

The chain combines TRBV15 with TRBJ1-3; D remains unclear. The germline V gene encodes CDR1 LNHNV and CDR2 YYDKDF (reference sequence). This CDR3 contains 16 residues. V was trimmed by 1 base and J by 4 bases, leaving 14 bases between them. CDR3 protein: CATSRGSTTLGNTIYF. The CDR3 nucleotides are TGTGCCACCAGCAGAGGAAGTACTACCCTCGGAAACACCATATATTTT.

As to this clonotype: At one boundary the junction diverges from the germline segment, which might be a read error. The V call is TRBV2, the J call TRBJ2-7, with D uncertain. Germline V gene sequence: CDR1 SNHLY, CDR2 FYNNEI. CDR3 length: 12 residues. The CDR3 DNA reads TGTGCCAGCAGTGTGAGTTACTACGATCAGTACTTC. Amino acids: CASSVSYYDQYF.

This clonotype showed up just once. V is TRBV29-1 and J is TRBJ1-2; D not resolved. V gave up 3 bases and J gave up 2 bases, with 10 bases separating them. CDR3 length equals 13 residues. Germline-derived CDR1 and CDR2 are SQVTM and ANQGSEA. CDR3 bases: TGCAGCGTTGAGGGTCCGACCAACTATGGCTACACCTTC. It codes for CSVEGPTNYGYTF.

This chain joins TRBV20-1 and TRBJ2-7, with 7 bases fitting TRBD2. CDR3 length equals 16 residues. The germline V gene encodes CDR1 DFQATT and CDR2 SNEGSKA (reference sequence). The V segment lost 0 bases and the J segment 6 bases; nucleotides outside the gene matches: 14. The CDR3 loop reads CSARDARAGEALEQYF. The CDR3 region has the DNA TGCAGTGCTAGAGATGCTCGGGCGGGAGAAGCTCTCGAGCAGTACTTC.

This chain joins TRBV24-1 and TRBJ2-5; unclear D gene. Trimming took 0 bases from V and 5 from J, leaving 12 bases between them. Germline-derived CDR1 and CDR2 are KGHDR and SFDVKD. The CDR3 sequence is 15 residues long. Here the CDR3 DNA reads TGTGCCACCAGTGATTTGAAAGGGATGGAGGAGACCCAGTACTTC. Its translation: CATSDLKGMEETQYF.

This chain uses TRBV19 with TRBJ1-5, with D unresolved. The CDR3 is made up of 12 amino acids. Germline values: CDR1 LNHDA, CDR2 SQIVND (reference sequence). Deletions cut 4 bases from V and 3 bases from J, with 4 bases between. CDR3 bases: TGTGCCAGTAGTACGGCCAATCAGCCCCAGCATTTT. Translation: CASSTANQPQHF.

The rearrangement uses TRBV9 and TRBJ2-7; 9 bases agree with TRBD1. The CDR3 totals 18 residues. Germline V gene sequence: CDR1 SGDLS, CDR2 YYNGEE. Germline trimming cut 4 bases from V and 3 bases from J; bases unmatched to any gene: 17. CDR3 loop: CASSNNIQPGQGFYEQYF. CDR3 nucleotide sequence: TGTGCCAGCAGCAACAACATACAACCGGGACAGGGCTTCTACGAGCAGTACTTC.

The chain combines TRBV5-1 with TRBJ1-1, with D possibly being TRBD1 (5 bases). This CDR3 is 16 amino acids long. In germline, CDR1 is SGHRS, CDR2 YFSETQ. V lost 4 bases, J lost 1 base, and 17 bases lay in between. CDR3 sequence: CASSLRGVEGNTEAFF. CDR3 DNA: TGCGCCAGCAGCCTTCGAGGGGTGGAGGGGAACACTGAAGCTTTCTTT.

This clonotype has ten or more counts. V gene TRBV7-8 combines with J gene TRBJ2-5; a weak D match, TRBD1 (8 bases). The CDR3 sequence is 16 residues long. Germline V CDR1 and CDR2: SGHVS, FQNEAQ. V gave up 5 bases and J gave up 3 bases, with 19 bases separating them. This CDR3 is CASSVLQGGTKETQYF. For the CDR3, the DNA is TGTGCCAGCAGCGTACTACAGGGGGGGACTAAAGAGACCCAGTACTTC.

The chain joins TRBV20-1 to TRBJ2-1; D not resolved. Germline V gene sequence: CDR1 DFQATT, CDR2 SNEGSKA (reference sequence). The length of the CDR3 is 14 residues. Trimming pared 3 bases from V and 2 bases from J, leaving 11 bases between. The CDR3 loop is CSASGPDTYNEQFF. Written as DNA, the CDR3 is TGCAGTGCTAGTGGGCCCGATACCTACAATGAGCAGTTCTTC.

CDR3 sequence: CARETSGGDTGELFF. CDR3 in DNA: TGTGCTAGAGAGACCAGCGGGGGAGACACCGGGGAGCTGTTTTTT. The chain uses TRBV25-1 and TRBJ2-2, with 8 nucleotides matching TRBD2. This CDR3 comprises 15 residues. Germline CDR1 reads MGHDK; CDR2 reads SYGVNS.